The 5 T cell receptor beta chains in this list originate from one sample, sequenced in a study of T-cell reconstitution after alpha-beta-depleted transplantation in children. Unique molecular identifiers were built into the TCRbeta library. TCRdb passed the PCR reads through MiXCR, listing each CDR3 protein once. The sample includes around 450,000 distinct CDR3 sequences, about 10% of them seen just once. The material was PBMCs, obtained before TCRalphabeta/CD19-depleted stem cell transplant. The receptors stem from a child aged 2 to 9 with inherited bone marrow failure, due to receive a stem cell transplant.

This clonotype was counted ten times or more. The V gene is TRBV5-8, the J gene TRBJ1-2, with D unclear. Between the trimmed V and J ends, which lost 0 bases and 8 bases, there was a span of 14 bases. The CDR3 covers 14 residues. The V gene's germline CDR1 is SGHTS and CDR2 YDEGEE. The CDR3 nucleotides are TGTGCCAGCAGCTTGGCGAGGCCTTCTGGGGGCTACACCTTC. Its translation: CASSLARPSGGYTF.

This chain uses TRBV7-2 with TRBJ2-5; perhaps D is TRBD1 or TRBD2 (5 bases each). The CDR3 sequence is 15 residues long. The germline CDR1 and CDR2 sequences are SGHTA and FQGNSA. Trimming removed 5 bases at V and 4 bases at J, with 17 bases between. The CDR3 is CASSRNYGTGETQYF. CDR3 sequence (DNA): TGTGCCAGCAGCCGCAATTACGGGACCGGAGAGACCCAGTACTTC.

This clonotype was detected ten times or more. This sequence joins TRBV4-1 and TRBJ2-1; D gene ambiguous. The CDR3 is 12 amino acids. V dropped 0 bases and J dropped 16 bases, with 13 bases sitting between them. CDR1 and CDR2 from the germline V gene are MGHRA and YSYEKL. The CDR3 nucleotides read TGCGCCAGCAGCCAAGAAATGGATTGGCTCTTCTTC. It encodes CASSQEMDWLFF.

V and J are TRBV5-1 and TRBJ2-4, with D maybe TRBD2 (6 bases). The germline gives CDR1 SGHRS, CDR2 YFSETQ. V lost 3 bases and J 6 bases, leaving 13 bases between the germline ends. The CDR3 loop spans 14 amino acids. The CDR3 here is CASSWPGERNIQYF. CDR3 nucleotides: TGCGCCAGCAGCTGGCCGGGGGAGAGAAACATTCAGTACTTC.

About this clonotype: Being one base from a much bigger clone, this may be a read error. The chain is built from TRBV11-2 and TRBJ2-2, with 8 bases lining up with TRBD2. CDR3 size: 17 residues. Germline V lookup: CDR1 SGHAT, CDR2 FQNNGV. The CDR3 coding sequence is TGTGCCAGCAGCTTAGGGCCCCGGGGGGGTTGGACCGGGGCGCTGTTTTTT. The encoded protein is CASSLGPRGGWTGALFF. The full variable domain, its missing parts supplied by reference TRBV11-2 and TRBJ2-2, is EAGVAQSPRYKIIEKRQSVAFWCNPISGHATLYWYQQILGQGPKLLIQFQNNGVVDDSQLPKDRFSAERLKGVDSTLKIQPAKLEDSAVYLCASSLGPRGGWTGALFFGEGSRLTVL.